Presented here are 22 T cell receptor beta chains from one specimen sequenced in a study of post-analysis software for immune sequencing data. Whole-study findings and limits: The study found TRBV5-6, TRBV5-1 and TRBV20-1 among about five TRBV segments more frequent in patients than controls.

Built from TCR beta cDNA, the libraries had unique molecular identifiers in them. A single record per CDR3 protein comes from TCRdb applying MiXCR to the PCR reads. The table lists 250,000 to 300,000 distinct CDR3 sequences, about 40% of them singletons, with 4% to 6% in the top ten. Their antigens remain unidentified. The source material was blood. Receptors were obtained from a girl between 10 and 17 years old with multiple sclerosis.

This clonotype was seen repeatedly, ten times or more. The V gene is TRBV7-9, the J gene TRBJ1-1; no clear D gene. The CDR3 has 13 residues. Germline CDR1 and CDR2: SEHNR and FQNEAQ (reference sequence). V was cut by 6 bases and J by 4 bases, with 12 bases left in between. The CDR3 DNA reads TGTGCCAGCAGTCGCGAGTCGGGCACTGAAGCTTTCTTT. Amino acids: CASSRESGTEAFF.

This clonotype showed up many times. In nucleotides, the CDR3 is TGTGCCACCAGCAGACCGACAGGGTGGACCGGGGAGCTGTTTTTT. It specifies CATSRPTGWTGELFF. The rearrangement uses TRBV15 and TRBJ2-2, with 7 nucleotides matching TRBD1. V lost 2 bases to trimming and J lost 5 bases; unmatched junction nucleotides: 5. In germline, CDR1 is LNHNV, CDR2 YYDKDF (reference sequence). CDR3 size: 15 residues.

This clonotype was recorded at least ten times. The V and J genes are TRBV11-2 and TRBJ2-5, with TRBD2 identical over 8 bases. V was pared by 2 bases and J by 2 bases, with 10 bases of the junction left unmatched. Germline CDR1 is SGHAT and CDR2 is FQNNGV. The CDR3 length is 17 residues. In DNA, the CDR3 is TGTGCCAGCAGCTTACAACGGGGGGGCCGGGGTCAAGAGACCCAGTACTTC. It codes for CASSLQRGGRGQETQYF.

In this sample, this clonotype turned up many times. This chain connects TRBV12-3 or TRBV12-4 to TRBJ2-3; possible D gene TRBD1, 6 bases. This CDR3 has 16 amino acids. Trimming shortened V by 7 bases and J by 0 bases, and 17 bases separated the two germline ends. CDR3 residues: CASTRLRQASTDTQYF. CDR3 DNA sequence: TGTGCCAGCACCCGCCTGAGACAGGCTAGCACAGATACGCAGTATTTT.

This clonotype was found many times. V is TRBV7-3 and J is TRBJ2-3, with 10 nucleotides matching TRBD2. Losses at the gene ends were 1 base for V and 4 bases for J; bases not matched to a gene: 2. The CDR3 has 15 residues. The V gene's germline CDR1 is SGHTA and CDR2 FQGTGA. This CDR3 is CASSLRAGGSDTQYF. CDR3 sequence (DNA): TGTGCCAGCAGCTTAAGAGCGGGAGGGTCAGATACGCAGTATTTT.

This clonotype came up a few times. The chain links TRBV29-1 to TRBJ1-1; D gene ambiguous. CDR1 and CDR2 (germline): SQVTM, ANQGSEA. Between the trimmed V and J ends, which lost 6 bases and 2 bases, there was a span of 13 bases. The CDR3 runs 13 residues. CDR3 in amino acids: CSVAIKGNTEAFF. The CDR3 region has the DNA TGCAGCGTGGCCATAAAGGGAAACACTGAAGCTTTCTTT.

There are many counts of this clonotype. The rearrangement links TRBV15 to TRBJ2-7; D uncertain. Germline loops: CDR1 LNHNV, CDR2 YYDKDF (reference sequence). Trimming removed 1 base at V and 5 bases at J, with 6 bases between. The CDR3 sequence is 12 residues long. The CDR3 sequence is CATSRVRNEQYF. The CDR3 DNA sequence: TGTGCCACCAGCAGAGTACGGAACGAGCAGTACTTC.

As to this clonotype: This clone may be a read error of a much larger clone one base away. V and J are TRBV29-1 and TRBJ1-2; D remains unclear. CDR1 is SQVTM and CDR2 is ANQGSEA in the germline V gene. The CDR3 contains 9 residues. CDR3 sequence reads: CSDKNGCTF. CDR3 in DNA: TGCAGCGATAAGAATGGCTGCACCTTC.

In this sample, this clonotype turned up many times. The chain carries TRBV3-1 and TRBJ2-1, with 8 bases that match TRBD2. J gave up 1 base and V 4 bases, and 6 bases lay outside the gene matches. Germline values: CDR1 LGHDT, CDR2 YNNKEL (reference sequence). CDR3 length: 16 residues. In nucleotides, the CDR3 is TGTGCCAGCAGCCCCCCGACTAGCGCGTCCTACAATGAGCAGTTCTTC. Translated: CASSPPTSASYNEQFF.

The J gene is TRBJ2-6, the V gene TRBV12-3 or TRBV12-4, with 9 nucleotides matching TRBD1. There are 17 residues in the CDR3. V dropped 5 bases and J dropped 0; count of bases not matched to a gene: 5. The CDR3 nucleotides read TGTGCCAGCAGTCCCGGGACAGGGACCTCTGGGGCCAACGTCCTGACTTTC. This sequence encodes CASSPGTGTSGANVLTF.

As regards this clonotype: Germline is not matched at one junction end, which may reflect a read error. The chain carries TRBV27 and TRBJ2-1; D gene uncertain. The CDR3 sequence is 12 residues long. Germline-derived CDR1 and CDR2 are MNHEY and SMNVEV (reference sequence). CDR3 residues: CAGSRSPLEQFF. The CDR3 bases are TGTGCCGGCAGCCGGTCTCCCCTGGAGCAGTTCTTC.

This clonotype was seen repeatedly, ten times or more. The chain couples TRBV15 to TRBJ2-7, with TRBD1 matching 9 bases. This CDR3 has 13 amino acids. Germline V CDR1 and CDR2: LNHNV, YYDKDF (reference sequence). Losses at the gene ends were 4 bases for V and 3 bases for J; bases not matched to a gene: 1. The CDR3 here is CATSTGQGYEQYF. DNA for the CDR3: TGTGCCACCAGCACGGGACAGGGCTACGAGCAGTACTTC.

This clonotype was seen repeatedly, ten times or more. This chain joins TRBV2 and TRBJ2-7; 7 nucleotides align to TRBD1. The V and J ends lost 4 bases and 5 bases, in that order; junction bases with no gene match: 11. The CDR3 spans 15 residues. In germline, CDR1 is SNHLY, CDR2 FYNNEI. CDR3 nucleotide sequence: TGTGCCAGCAGTGCCACAGGGGCTTTCCCAAACGAGCAGTACTTC. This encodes CASSATGAFPNEQYF.

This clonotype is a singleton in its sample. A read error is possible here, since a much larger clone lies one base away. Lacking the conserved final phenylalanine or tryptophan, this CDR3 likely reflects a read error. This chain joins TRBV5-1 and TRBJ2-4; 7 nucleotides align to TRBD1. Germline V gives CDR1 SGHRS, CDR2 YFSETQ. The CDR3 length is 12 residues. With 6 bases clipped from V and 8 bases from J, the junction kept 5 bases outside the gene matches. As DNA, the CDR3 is TGCGCCAGCAAGGAAGACAGGGACATTCAGTACTGC. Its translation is CASKEDRDIQYC.

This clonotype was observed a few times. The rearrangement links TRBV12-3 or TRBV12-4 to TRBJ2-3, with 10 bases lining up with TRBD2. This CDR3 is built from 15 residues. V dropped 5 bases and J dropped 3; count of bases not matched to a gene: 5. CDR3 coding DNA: TGTGCCAGCAGTCGCGGACTAGCGGCAACAGATACGCAGTATTTT. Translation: CASSRGLAATDTQYF.

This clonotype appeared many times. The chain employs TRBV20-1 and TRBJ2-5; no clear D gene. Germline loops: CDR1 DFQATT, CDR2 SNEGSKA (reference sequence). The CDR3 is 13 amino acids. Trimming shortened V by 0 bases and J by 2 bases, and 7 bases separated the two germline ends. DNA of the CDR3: TGCAGTGCTAGAGAAGTAGCACAAGAGACCCAGTACTTC. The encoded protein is CSAREVAQETQYF.

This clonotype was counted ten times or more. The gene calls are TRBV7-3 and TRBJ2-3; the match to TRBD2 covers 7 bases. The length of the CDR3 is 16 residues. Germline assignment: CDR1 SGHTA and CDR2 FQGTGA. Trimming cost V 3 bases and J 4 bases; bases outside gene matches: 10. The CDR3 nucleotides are TGTGCCAGCAGCTTGTCGGCGGGAGCTCGTCCAGATACGCAGTATTTT. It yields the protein CASSLSAGARPDTQYF.

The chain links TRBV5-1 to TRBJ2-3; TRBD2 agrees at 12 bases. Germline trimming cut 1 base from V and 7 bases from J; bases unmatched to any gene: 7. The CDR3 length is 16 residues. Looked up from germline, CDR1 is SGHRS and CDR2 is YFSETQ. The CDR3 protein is CASSLRLAGGSNTQYF. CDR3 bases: TGCGCCAGCAGCTTGCGGCTAGCGGGAGGGTCAAATACGCAGTATTTT.

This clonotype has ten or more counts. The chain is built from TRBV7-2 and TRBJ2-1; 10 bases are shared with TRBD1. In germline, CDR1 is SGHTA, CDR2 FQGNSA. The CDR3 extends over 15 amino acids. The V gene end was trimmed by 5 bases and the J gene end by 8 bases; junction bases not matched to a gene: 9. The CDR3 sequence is CASSAGTGVRDEQFF. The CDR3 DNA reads TGTGCCAGCAGCGCCGGGACAGGGGTTAGGGATGAGCAGTTCTTC.

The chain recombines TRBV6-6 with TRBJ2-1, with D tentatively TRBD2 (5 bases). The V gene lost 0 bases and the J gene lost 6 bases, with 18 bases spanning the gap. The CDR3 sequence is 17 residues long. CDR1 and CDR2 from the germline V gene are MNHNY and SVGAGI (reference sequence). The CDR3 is CASSYSRGPRAGNEQFF. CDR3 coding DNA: TGTGCCAGCAGTTACTCGCGAGGGCCTCGGGCGGGCAATGAGCAGTTCTTC.

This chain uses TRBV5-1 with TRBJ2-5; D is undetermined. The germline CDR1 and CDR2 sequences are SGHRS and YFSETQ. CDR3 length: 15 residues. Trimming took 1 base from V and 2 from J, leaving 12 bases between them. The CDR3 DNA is TGCGCCAGCAGCTTGCTGCTCACCGCACAAGAGACCCAGTACTTC. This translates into CASSLLLTAQETQYF.

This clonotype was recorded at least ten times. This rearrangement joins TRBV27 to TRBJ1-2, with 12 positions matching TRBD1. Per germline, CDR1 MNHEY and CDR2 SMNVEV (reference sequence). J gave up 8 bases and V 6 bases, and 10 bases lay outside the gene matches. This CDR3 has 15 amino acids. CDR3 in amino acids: CASSLGGTGGRGYTF. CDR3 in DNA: TGTGCCAGCAGCCTCGGCGGGACAGGGGGCAGGGGCTACACCTTC.